This T cell receptor beta chain was found in a study of T cells in Graves' hyperthyroidism and ophthalmopathy. On the study more broadly: Pretreatment peripheral blood was obtained at initial diagnosis. Whole-study results and caveats: Ophthalmopathy cases were set apart from stable hyperthyroidism by a 13 V-J model.

This clonotype was recorded many times. Its antigen is not identified. Using RNA transcripts as the source, TCR beta CDR3 regions were amplified. An initial round of RT-PCR targeting the TCR CDR3 relied on the HTBI primer set. MiXCR was run by TCRdb on the multiplex PCR reads, yielding one entry per CDR3 protein. The table lists around 450,000 distinct CDR3 sequences, approximately 14% of them singletons. The CDR3 has 15 amino acids. V was pared by 6 bases and J by 3 bases, with 4 bases of the junction left unmatched. Stability of Graves' hyperthyroidism was defined as absent ophthalmopathy progression within 18 months. Fresh 10 ml peripheral blood yielded PBMCs.

The receptor's source is a woman between 18 and 30 years old with Graves' hyperthyroidism. The gene calls are TRBV12-3 or TRBV12-4 and TRBJ2-7, with 14 bases aligning to TRBD2. Source material: blood. The CDR3 region is CASSRGLAGVYEQYF. Here the CDR3 DNA reads TGTGCCAGCAGCCGGGGACTAGCGGGAGTCTACGAGCAGTACTTC.